The 23 T cell receptor beta chains reported below all come from one sample, sequenced in a study of T cells in Graves' hyperthyroidism and ophthalmopathy. RNA transcripts were the template for amplifying TCR beta CDR3 regions. Initially, a first-round RT-PCR of the TCR CDR3 employed the HTBI primer set. TCRdb passed the multiplex PCR reads through MiXCR, listing each CDR3 protein once. The sample consists of around 600,000 distinct CDR3 sequences, around 15% of them appearing once. The sample was blood. The receptors stem from a woman between 45 and 65 years old with Graves' ophthalmopathy.

To note about this clonotype: This sequence may be a read error, since a much larger clone differs from it by one base. The gene calls are TRBV7-9 and TRBJ2-7; TRBD1 is a possible D gene (6 bases). The CDR3 has 15 amino acids. CDR1 and CDR2 from the germline V gene are SEHNR and FQNEAQ (reference sequence). The V and J ends lost 6 bases and 3 bases respectively, with 18 bases between them. In DNA, the CDR3 is TGTGCCAGCAGTTACACCGGGACAAGGGACTACGAGCAGTACTTC. It yields the protein CASSYTGTRDYEQYF.

This chain links TRBV19 with TRBJ1-5; weak D call: TRBD1 (5 bases). Deletions cut 4 bases from V and 1 base from J, with 14 bases between. The CDR3 has 16 amino acids. The germline gives CDR1 LNHDA, CDR2 SQIVND (reference sequence). CDR3 sequence (DNA): TGTGCCAGTAGTAATCAGACCAGGGAGAGCAATCAGCCCCAGCATTTT. It encodes CASSNQTRESNQPQHF.

This clonotype was counted many times. This chain links TRBV3-1 with TRBJ1-6, with a weak D call TRBD1 (5 bases). The CDR3 contains 16 residues. Germline loops: CDR1 LGHDT, CDR2 YNNKEL (reference sequence). Trimming cost V 1 base and J 9 bases, with 16 bases left between them. DNA for the CDR3: TGTGCCAGCAGCCAAGTTGGAGGGGCTGGCGGTTCACCCCTCCACTTT. Translating gives CASSQVGGAGGSPLHF.

This clonotype was counted at least ten times. This chain uses TRBV11-3 with TRBJ2-7; tentatively, D is TRBD2 (5 bases). Per the germline V gene, CDR1 is SGHNT and CDR2 is YENEEA. The CDR3 loop spans 17 amino acids. V was pared by 1 base and J by 4 bases, with 20 bases between. The chain's CDR3 is CASSLVSSSRRVYEQYF. CDR3 nucleotide sequence: TGTGCCAGCAGCTTAGTATCGTCTAGCCGCCGGGTTTACGAGCAGTACTTC.

In its sample, this clonotype was seen a few times. The V call is TRBV6-1, the J call TRBJ2-7, with D possibly being TRBD1 or TRBD2 (6 bases each). The germline V gene encodes CDR1 MNHNS and CDR2 SASEGT. CDR3 size: 15 residues. The V end was cut by 10 bases, the J end by 7 bases, with 26 bases between. Written as DNA, the CDR3 is TGTGCCACCCGACGAGGGGGGCGAATTGGCGGAGAGCAGTACTTC. The encoded protein is CATRRGGRIGGEQYF.

In its sample, this clonotype was seen many times. V is TRBV7-8 and J is TRBJ2-2; 10 nucleotides agree with TRBD2. The germline V gene encodes CDR1 SGHVS and CDR2 FQNEAQ. The ends lost 5 bases at V and 4 bases at J; junction bases unmatched: 13. This CDR3 region has 18 residues. The CDR3 sequence is CASSARASGSSVTGELFF. The CDR3 DNA sequence: TGTGCCAGCAGCGCTCGGGCTAGCGGGAGTTCGGTCACCGGGGAGCTGTTTTTT. Supplemented by reference TRBV7-8 and TRBJ2-2, the full variable domain reads GAGVSQSPRYKVAKRGQDVALRCDPISGHVSLFWYQQALGQGPEFLTYFQNEAQLDKSGLPSDRFFAERPEGSVSTLKIQRTQQEDSAVYLCASSARASGSSVTGELFFGEGSRLTVL.

The chain combines TRBV29-1 with TRBJ1-5, with TRBD1 as a possible D gene (5 bases). Germline V lookup: CDR1 SQVTM, CDR2 ANQGSEA. The CDR3 has 13 residues. Trimming shortened V by 6 bases and J by 3 bases, and 12 bases separated the two germline ends. CDR3: CSVSGTNNQPQHF. DNA of the CDR3: TGCAGCGTATCCGGGACGAACAATCAGCCCCAGCATTTT.

V is TRBV5-6 and J is TRBJ2-3, with D unclear. Trimming cost V 1 base and J 0 bases, with 9 bases left between them. This CDR3 region has 15 residues. Germline V gives CDR1 SGHDT, CDR2 YYEEEE. The CDR3: CASSLWAVSTDTQYF. CDR3 DNA: TGTGCCAGCAGCTTGTGGGCGGTTAGCACAGATACGCAGTATTTT. Supplemented by reference TRBV5-6 and TRBJ2-3, the full variable domain reads DAGVTQSPTHLIKTRGQQVTLRCSPKSGHDTVSWYQQALGQGPQFIFQYYEEEERQRGNFPDRFSGHQFPNYSSELNVNALLLGDSALYLCASSLWAVSTDTQYFGPGTRLTVL.

This clonotype was picked up many times. As DNA, the CDR3 is TGTGCCAGCAGCGACCCGGGACTTAGCTCCTACAATGAGCAGTTCTTC. It codes for CASSDPGLSSYNEQFF. V and J are TRBV12-3 or TRBV12-4 and TRBJ2-1, with D possibly being TRBD2 (6 bases). The CDR3 has 16 residues. The V gene lost 6 bases and the J gene lost 0 bases, with 15 bases spanning the gap.

This clonotype was picked up one time. This may arise from a read error, as a much more abundant clone is one base away. The chain recombines TRBV12-3 or TRBV12-4 with TRBJ2-1; no clear D gene. This CDR3 spans 15 amino acids. In DNA form, the CDR3 reads TGTGCCAGCAGCAGTCAGACCCGCTCCTACAGTGAGCAGTTCTTC. As protein: CASSSQTRSYSEQFF.

This chain joins TRBV7-6 and TRBJ2-1; 9 bases fit TRBD2. The CDR3 sequence is 17 residues long. Germline V lookup: CDR1 SGHVS, CDR2 FNYEAQ. V lost 4 bases, J lost 4 bases, and 11 bases stayed unmatched. The DNA of the CDR3 is TGTGCCAGCAGCTGGGCCGGTGGGCTAGCGGGGTACAATGAGCAGTTCTTC. Residues: CASSWAGGLAGYNEQFF.

The V and J genes are TRBV20-1 and TRBJ2-1; D remains ambiguous. V lost 2 bases and J 5 bases, leaving 4 bases between the germline ends. Germline lookup yields CDR1 DFQATT and CDR2 SNEGSKA (reference sequence). This CDR3 is built from 11 residues. This CDR3 is CSARNNNEQFF. The CDR3 coding sequence is TGCAGTGCTAGAAATAACAATGAGCAGTTCTTC.

In this sample, this clonotype turned up many times. The gene calls are TRBV12-3 or TRBV12-4 and TRBJ1-6, with a possible D match to TRBD1 (6 bases). The CDR3 contains 14 residues. With 10 bases removed from V and 10 bases from J, the gap between germline ends came to 20 bases. The CDR3 spells CATSGQLGGSPLHF. The DNA for the CDR3 is TGTGCCACCAGCGGACAGCTCGGGGGCTCACCCCTCCACTTT.

In this sample, this clonotype turned up a few times. J is TRBJ2-1 and V is TRBV20-1; 8 positions match TRBD2. The CDR3 extends over 14 amino acids. In germline, CDR1 is DFQATT, CDR2 SNEGSKA (reference sequence). V gave up 1 base and J gave up 4 bases; unmatched junction bases: 3. The CDR3 region is CSARGGTSYNEQFF. The CDR3 DNA reads TGCAGTGCTAGAGGCGGGACTAGTTACAATGAGCAGTTCTTC.

In its sample, this clonotype was seen a few times. The J gene is TRBJ2-5, the V gene TRBV12-3 or TRBV12-4, with 13 bases lining up with TRBD2. Trimming removed 5 bases from V and 2 bases from J; junction bases left unmatched: 17. There are 20 residues in the CDR3. This CDR3 reads CASSTLPGLAGLMGQETQYF. DNA of the CDR3: TGTGCCAGCAGTACCCTCCCGGGACTAGCGGGACTTATGGGACAAGAGACCCAGTACTTC.

This chain links TRBV20-1 with TRBJ2-1; 9 nucleotides agree with TRBD1. Trimming took 2 bases from V and 8 from J; bases not matched to a gene: 10. The CDR3 is 15 residues long. The germline gives CDR1 DFQATT, CDR2 SNEGSKA (reference sequence). CDR3 sequence: CSARFPGQGLDEQFF. CDR3 in DNA: TGCAGTGCTAGATTTCCGGGACAGGGTCTTGATGAGCAGTTCTTC.

This clonotype has a handful of counts. The J gene is TRBJ2-7, the V gene TRBV6-1; D might be TRBD1 (6 bases). V lost 5 bases, J lost 0 bases, and 11 bases lay in between. CDR1 and CDR2 (germline): MNHNS, SASEGT. The CDR3 covers 14 residues. The CDR3 is CASSYRDTSYEQYF. CDR3 DNA: TGTGCCAGCAGTTATAGGGACACCTCCTACGAGCAGTACTTC.

This clonotype occurred many times. The chain uses TRBV9 and TRBJ2-2, with 10 bases identical to TRBD2. This CDR3 contains 17 residues. CDR1 and CDR2 from the germline V gene are SGDLS and YYNGEE. After removal of 0 bases from V and 4 bases from J, the junction contained 6 bases not matched to a gene. This chain's CDR3 is CASSVAGTSASTGELFF. The CDR3 DNA reads TGTGCCAGCAGCGTAGCCGGGACTAGCGCGAGCACCGGGGAGCTGTTTTTT.

This clonotype was detected ten times or more. Here the CDR3 DNA reads TGTGCCAGCAGTTTAGGACAGGGTTGGTCCTACGAGCAGTACTTC. Amino acids: CASSLGQGWSYEQYF. This chain joins TRBV12-3 or TRBV12-4 and TRBJ2-7, with 7 positions matching TRBD1. With V trimmed by 1 base and J by 1 base, 4 bases remained unmatched. There are 15 residues in the CDR3.

This clonotype occurred a few times. The chain joins TRBV6-1 to TRBJ2-7; D possibly corresponds to TRBD2 (6 bases). Trimming took 6 bases from V and 3 from J, leaving 12 bases between them. CDR3 size: 13 residues. Looked up from germline, CDR1 is MNHNS and CDR2 is SASEGT. CDR3 sequence (DNA): TGTGCCAGCAGGGACCCGCGGGGCTACGAGCAGTACTTC. This encodes CASRDPRGYEQYF.

This clonotype came up many times. This chain links TRBV7-2 with TRBJ2-7, with 8 positions matching TRBD2. Per germline, CDR1 SGHTA and CDR2 FQGNSA. Germline trimming cut 5 bases from V and 7 bases from J; bases unmatched to any gene: 7. CDR3 size: 13 residues. CDR3 loop: CASSQDSGTEQYF. The CDR3 DNA reads as TGTGCCAGCAGCCAGGATAGCGGGACGGAGCAGTACTTC.

This clonotype was seen at least ten times. The chain employs TRBV6-1 and TRBJ1-5, with unresolved D. Germline V lookup: CDR1 MNHNS, CDR2 SASEGT. Trimming shortened V by 7 bases and J by 6 bases, and 13 bases separated the two germline ends. The CDR3 has 13 amino acids. As DNA, the CDR3 is TGTGCCAGCATTCGCGGTCACGGTCAGCCCCAGCATTTT. It translates to CASIRGHGQPQHF.

This clonotype was detected ten times or more. The J gene is TRBJ1-2, the V gene TRBV20-1; D not resolved. This CDR3 spans 12 amino acids. Between the trimmed V and J ends, which lost 5 bases and 4 bases, there was a span of 11 bases. Germline CDR1 reads DFQATT; CDR2 reads SNEGSKA (reference sequence). DNA for the CDR3: TGCAGTGCTTCCGGACGGCCCTATGGCTACACCTTC. It translates to CSASGRPYGYTF.